This is a list of T cell receptor beta chains from one sample in a study of technical replicates of blood from a few donors. Produced via immunoSEQ multiplex PCR; TCRdb's table is partial and in-frame only. The table has 85,000 to 100,000 clones, roughly 94% seen once; the top ten hold under 0.3%. The sequencing input was T cells isolated from PBMCs. Every receptor here comes from a human donor in good health. Both conserved end residues are part of each CDR3. Fields, in order: J gene, D gene, V gene, clone size, CDR3 protein, CDR3 DNA. D genes are given only for firm matches. For some rows the clone size is stated as once, few or many, or as a class when expanded; others skip it.

>TRBJ2-1|TRBD2|TRBV14|once
CASSQGSLLAGGPNEQFF
TGTGCCAGCAGCCAAGGATCTCTTCTAGCGGGAGGGCCAAATGAGCAGTTCTTC
>TRBJ1-2|NA|TRBV10-3|once
CAISAQDSPRYTF
TGTGCCATCAGTGCCCAGGACTCTCCTCGCTACACCTTC
>TRBJ1-1|NA|TRBV4-1|NA
CASRGRTMNTEAFF
TGCGCCAGCAGGGGGCGGACTATGAACACTGAAGCTTTCTTT
>TRBJ2-5|TRBD2|TRBV6-5|NA
CASSPRVAGEETQYF
TGTGCCAGCAGTCCTCGGGTAGCGGGAGAGGAGACCCAGTACTTC
>TRBJ2-7|NA|TRBV5-6|NA
CASSFLTSSYEQYF
TGTGCCAGCAGCTTTTTGACAAGCTCCTACGAGCAGTACTTC
>TRBJ1-5|TRBD1|TRBV27|NA
CASSLSRDRANQPQHF
TGTGCCAGCAGTTTATCCCGGGACAGGGCCAATCAGCCCCAGCATTTT
>TRBJ2-4|TRBD1|TRBV13|NA
CASSLGDRLAKNIQYF
TGTGCCAGCAGCTTAGGGGACAGGTTAGCCAAAAACATTCAGTACTTC
>TRBJ1-5|TRBD1|TRBV19|NA
CASSFSGTGFRNQPQHF
TGTGCCAGTAGTTTTTCCGGGACAGGGTTTCGCAATCAGCCCCAGCATTTT
>TRBJ1-2|TRBD1|TRBV9|NA
CASTQGVGGPYTF
TGTGCCAGCACCCAAGGGGTAGGGGGCCCGTACACCTTC
>TRBJ2-3|TRBD2|TRBV5-4|NA
CASSPGTSGGDTQYF
TGTGCCAGCAGCCCGGGGACTAGCGGGGGGGATACGCAGTATTTT
>TRBJ1-1|TRBD1|TRBV27|NA
CASSIQGASEAFF
TGTGCCAGCAGTATTCAGGGGGCATCTGAAGCTTTCTTT
>TRBJ2-1|TRBD1|TRBV9|NA
CASSAPGQGYNEQFF
TGTGCCAGCAGCGCACCGGGACAGGGTTACAATGAGCAGTTCTTC
>TRBJ2-2|TRBD1|TRBV10-1|NA
CASSWTGNTGELFF
TGCGCCAGCAGCTGGACAGGGAACACCGGGGAGCTGTTTTTT
>TRBJ1-1|NA|TRBV19|NA
CASPRKTANTEAFF
TGTGCCAGTCCCCGGAAGACAGCGAACACTGAAGCTTTCTTT
>TRBJ2-4|TRBD1|TRBV5-1|NA
CASRGAGTGENIQYF
TGCGCCAGCAGGGGGGCTGGGACAGGGGAAAACATTCAGTACTTC
>TRBJ1-1|TRBD1|TRBV4-1|NA
CASSQAQQGTTEAFF
TGCGCCAGCAGCCAAGCCCAACAGGGGACGACTGAAGCTTTCTTT
>TRBJ2-1|TRBD1|TRBV2|NA
CASIPGQSPYNEQFF
TGTGCCAGTATCCCGGGACAGTCTCCCTACAATGAGCAGTTCTTC
>TRBJ1-5|TRBD1|TRBV7-3|NA
CASSLPRDSRTWPQHF
TGTGCCAGCAGCCTTCCCCGGGACAGTCGAACGTGGCCCCAGCATTTT
>TRBJ1-3|NA|TRBV5-1|NA
CASSLVGPSYGNTIYF
TGCGCCAGCAGCTTGGTGGGGCCATCGTATGGAAACACCATATATTTT
>TRBJ1-2|TRBD1|TRBV5-5|once
CASSSGQGKGNYGYTF
TGTGCCAGCAGCTCGGGACAGGGTAAGGGTAACTATGGCTACACCTTC
>TRBJ2-7|NA|TRBV5-1|NA
CASSGAGAGGINPYEQYF
TGCGCCAGCAGCGGGGCGGGTGCTGGGGGGATTAACCCCTACGAGCAGTACTTC
>TRBJ1-1|NA|TRBV13|NA
CASSLVRTEAFF
TGTGCCAGCAGCTTAGTGAGAACTGAAGCTTTCTTT
>TRBJ2-7|NA|TRBV27|NA
CASSPGLASSYEQYF
TGTGCCAGCAGTCCGGGGCTAGCGAGCTCCTACGAGCAGTACTTC
>TRBJ2-7|NA|TRBV4-2|NA
CASSQESPTEQYF
TGTGCCAGCAGCCAAGAAAGCCCCACCGAGCAGTACTTC
>TRBJ2-3|NA|TRBV13|NA
CASSTLVVEVSDTQYF
TGTGCCAGCAGCACCCTAGTGGTAGAGGTTTCAGATACGCAGTATTTT
>TRBJ2-5|TRBD1|TRBV5-1|NA
CASRAVVGGLETQYF
TGCGCCAGCAGGGCTGTGGTAGGGGGCTTGGAGACCCAGTACTTC
>TRBJ2-5|NA|TRBV7-9|NA
CASSQGSGETQYF
TGTGCCAGCAGCCAGGGGTCAGGGGAGACCCAGTACTTC
>TRBJ2-2|TRBD1|TRBV19|once
CASSFEGAWAGELFF
TGTGCCAGTAGTTTCGAGGGGGCGTGGGCCGGGGAGCTGTTTTTT
>TRBJ2-7|NA|TRBV5-1|once
CASSLADIEIYEQYF
TGCGCCAGCAGCTTGGCGGACATCGAGATCTACGAGCAGTACTTC
>TRBJ2-5|TRBD1|TRBV29-1|NA
CSVGQDRGSETQYF
TGCAGCGTTGGACAGGACAGGGGTTCGGAGACCCAGTACTTC